These 29 T cell receptor beta chains share one sample of origin, sequenced in a study of blood T cell repertoires in COVID-19. Sequencing was performed with immunoSEQ multiplex PCR; in TCRdb, only in-frame clones are kept and a portion is missing. The sample lists tens of thousands of clones; approximately 80% were seen once. Source material: peripheral blood. The source is a man aged 55 to 70 with COVID-19, enrolled during active disease.

The rearrangement uses TRBV5-5 and TRBJ2-7; D is perhaps TRBD2 (5 bases). Trimming took 5 bases from V and 2 from J, leaving 17 bases between them. Looked up from germline, CDR1 is SGHKS and CDR2 is YYEKEE (reference sequence). This CDR3 has 15 amino acids. CDR3 residues: CASRSTVWETYEQYF. The DNA of the CDR3 is TGTGCCAGCAGGAGCACGGTCTGGGAGACCTACGAGCAGTACTTC.

The CDR3 protein is CAWSSRGGARYGYTF. CDR3 sequence (DNA): TGTGCCTGGAGTTCACGTGGGGGCGCGAGATATGGCTACACCTTC. The chain combines TRBV30 with TRBJ1-2; D is possibly TRBD1 (6 bases). V was shortened by 2 bases and J by 5 bases, with 18 bases between the two germline ends. This CDR3 spans 15 amino acids. Germline-derived CDR1 and CDR2 are GTSNPN and SVGIG (reference sequence).

The J gene is TRBJ2-5, the V gene TRBV7-9, with D perhaps TRBD1 (5 bases). CDR1 is SEHNR, CDR2 FQNEAQ, per germline (reference sequence). V lost 1 base to trimming and J lost 3 bases, with 9 bases between them. The CDR3 runs to 14 residues. CDR3 DNA: TGTGCCAGCAGCTTAGTAGGGGCAGAAGAGACCCAGTACTTC. Translated: CASSLVGAEETQYF.

The V and J genes are TRBV7-9 and TRBJ2-5, with 7 bases matching TRBD2. The CDR3 extends over 15 amino acids. Trimming removed 1 base from V and 0 bases from J; junction bases left unmatched: 2. Germline values: CDR1 SEHNR, CDR2 FQNEAQ (reference sequence). In DNA, the CDR3 is TGTGCCAGCAGCTTAGGTAGCGGGTACCAAGAGACCCAGTACTTC. This codes for CASSLGSGYQETQYF.

This chain connects TRBV3-1 (or the pseudogene TRBV3-2) to TRBJ1-2; D is ambiguous. V was cut by 0 bases and J by 5 bases, with 13 bases left in between. The CDR3 totals 15 residues. CDR1 LGHDT and CDR2 YNNKEL come from the germline V gene (reference sequence). The CDR3 loop reads CASSQDPSELYGYTF. The CDR3 bases are TGTGCCAGCAGCCAAGACCCCTCCGAACTATATGGCTACACCTTC.

This chain links TRBV19 with TRBJ2-1, with D tentatively TRBD2 (6 bases). Trimming pared 4 bases from V and 4 bases from J, leaving 11 bases between. The CDR3 consists of 14 residues. Germline V lookup: CDR1 LNHDA, CDR2 SQIVND (reference sequence). The CDR3 is CASSKPGLYNEQFF. As DNA, the CDR3 is TGTGCCAGTAGTAAACCGGGACTGTACAATGAGCAGTTCTTC.

This clone has only a few counts. The V call is TRBV6-5, the J call TRBJ2-7; 10 bases align to TRBD1. V shed 6 bases, J shed 5 bases, and the junction held 10 bases outside the gene matches. CDR3 size: 15 residues. Per germline, CDR1 MNHEY and CDR2 SVGAGI. The CDR3 bases are TGTGCCAGCAGGTCGTGGGACAGGGGAGTCGACGAGCAGTACTTC. This codes for CASRSWDRGVDEQYF.

V gene TRBV12-3 or TRBV12-4 combines with J gene TRBJ2-1; no clear D gene. CDR3 length equals 11 residues. Trimming took off 2 bases at V and 8 bases at J, with 4 bases between the two ends. In nucleotides, the CDR3 is TGTGCCAGCAGTTTACGGTATGAGCAGTTCTTC. Translating gives CASSLRYEQFF.

The CDR3 protein is CASREAGLAGADTQYF. CDR3 nucleotides: TGTGCCAGCAGGGAGGCCGGACTAGCGGGAGCGGATACGCAGTATTTT. This sequence joins TRBV5-4 and TRBJ2-3; 13 positions agree with TRBD2. Germline-derived CDR1 and CDR2 are SGHNT and YYREEE (reference sequence). With 5 bases clipped from V and 6 bases from J, the junction kept 9 bases outside the gene matches. The CDR3 runs 16 residues.

V is TRBV6-1 and J is TRBJ1-1; D not resolved. The CDR3 runs 14 residues. CDR1 MNHNS and CDR2 SASEGT come from the germline V gene. V was pared by 0 bases and J by 1 base, with 6 bases between. CDR3 loop: CASSEATANTEAFF. The CDR3 nucleotides read TGTGCCAGCAGTGAAGCTACAGCGAACACTGAAGCTTTCTTT.

The J gene is TRBJ2-1, the V gene TRBV18, with 7 bases matching TRBD2. The CDR3 consists of 14 residues. The trim removed 5 bases at V and 5 bases at J, leaving 6 bases unmatched. Looked up from germline, CDR1 is KGHSH and CDR2 is LQKENI. CDR3 nucleotides: TGTGCCAGCTCAACGCGGGAGTCACACAATGAGCAGTTCTTC. Translating gives CASSTRESHNEQFF.

The rearrangement uses TRBV12-3 or TRBV12-4 and TRBJ2-7; D remains unclear. The CDR3 spans 12 residues. Trimming left V 0 bases short and J 6 bases short, with 6 bases between. Here the CDR3 reads CASSLARGEQYF. DNA for the CDR3: TGTGCCAGCAGTTTAGCTCGAGGCGAGCAGTACTTC.

This clone was detected only a few times. This chain links TRBV29-1 with TRBJ2-7, with TRBD1 matching over 11 bases. The J segment lost 7 bases and the V segment lost 7 bases, leaving 6 bases of the junction unmatched. The CDR3 contains 12 residues. The V gene's germline CDR1 is SQVTM and CDR2 ANQGSEA. CDR3 bases: TGCAGCGGCGGACAGGGGGCCGGTGAGCAGTACTTC. This sequence encodes CSGGQGAGEQYF.

This chain links TRBV5-6 with TRBJ1-2; 7 nucleotides match TRBD1. The trim removed 4 bases at V and 4 bases at J, leaving 4 bases unmatched. The CDR3 loop spans 13 amino acids. Germline loops: CDR1 SGHDT, CDR2 YYEEEE. In DNA, the CDR3 is TGTGCCAGCAGCCGCCAGGGGGTCTATGGCTACACCTTC. Translating it yields CASSRQGVYGYTF. The complete variable domain, with remaining parts taken from reference TRBV5-6 and TRBJ1-2, reads DAGVTQSPTHLIKTRGQQVTLRCSPKSGHDTVSWYQQALGQGPQFIFQYYEEEERQRGNFPDRFSGHQFPNYSSELNVNALLLGDSALYLCASSRQGVYGYTFGSGTRLTVV.

The chain joins TRBV23-1 to TRBJ1-6, with D hard to call. TRBV23-1 is reported as an ORF; its role is uncertain. Trimming stripped 0 bases from V and 14 bases from J, with 5 bases between. The CDR3 consists of 11 residues. The CDR3 protein is CASSQSHSLHF. The CDR3 DNA reads TGCGCCAGCAGTCAATCTCATTCCCTCCACTTT.

The V and J genes are TRBV11-2 and TRBJ2-2, with 7 bases aligning to TRBD2. Germline CDR1 reads SGHAT; CDR2 reads FQNNGV. Trimming removed 4 bases from V and 2 bases from J; junction bases left unmatched: 7. The length of the CDR3 is 16 residues. This CDR3 reads CASSYKAGSNTGELFF. The DNA of the CDR3 is TGTGCCAGCAGCTATAAAGCGGGGAGTAACACCGGGGAGCTGTTTTTT.

The chain employs TRBV7-7 and TRBJ2-2; maybe TRBD2 (5 bases). The germline V and J ends were trimmed by 5 bases and 8 bases, with 9 bases remaining between them. The CDR3 has 12 amino acids. The germline gives CDR1 SSHAT, CDR2 FNYEAQ (reference sequence). CDR3 DNA sequence: TGTGCCAGCAGCGAGGGTGGAGGGGAGCTGTTTTTT. Protein product: CASSEGGGELFF.

The chain links TRBV7-7 to TRBJ2-3; weak D call: TRBD2 (5 bases). Per the germline V gene, CDR1 is SSHAT and CDR2 is FNYEAQ (reference sequence). This CDR3 spans 15 amino acids. V was pared by 2 bases and J by 1 base, with 10 bases between. CDR3 bases: TGTGCCAGCAGCTTAATGGGGAGAGGCACAGATACGCAGTATTTT. Its translation: CASSLMGRGTDTQYF.

The V gene is TRBV11-2, the J gene TRBJ1-3, with a weak D call TRBD1 (6 bases). The germline V and J ends were trimmed by 6 bases and 4 bases, with 16 bases remaining between them. Germline CDR1 is SGHAT and CDR2 is FQNNGV. The CDR3 extends over 15 amino acids. CDR3 loop: CASSRLRGKGNTIYF. CDR3 DNA sequence: TGTGCCAGCAGTCGCCTCAGGGGAAAAGGAAACACCATATATTTT.

This chain connects TRBV9 to TRBJ2-1; D is undetermined. The germline CDR1 and CDR2 sequences are SGDLS and YYNGEE. The CDR3 sequence is 13 residues long. The V and J ends lost 2 bases and 7 bases respectively, with 10 bases between them. The CDR3 reads CASSVADLNEQFF. The CDR3 DNA sequence: TGTGCCAGCAGCGTGGCTGATTTGAATGAGCAGTTCTTC.

The table lists this clone with many counts. The identical CDR3 is also encoded by other nucleotide sequences in the sample. The V call is TRBV5-1, the J call TRBJ1-1; TRBD1 agrees at 11 bases. The J segment lost 4 bases and the V segment lost 3 bases, leaving 2 bases of the junction unmatched. This CDR3 comprises 14 residues. Germline CDR1 is SGHRS and CDR2 is YFSETQ. The CDR3: CASSSGTGGTEAFF. The DNA of the CDR3 is TGCGCCAGCAGCTCCGGGACAGGGGGCACTGAAGCTTTCTTT.

The genes are TRBV12-1 and TRBJ2-1; TRBD2 is the table's D call, not checked against the DNA. TRBV12-1 is a pseudogene segment. The CDR3 runs to 12 residues. Here the CDR3 reads CASMLAGEEQFF. The CDR3 DNA is TGTGCCAGCATGCTAGCGGGAGAGGAGCAGTTCTTC.

This clone has a handful of counts. This sequence joins TRBV5-4 and TRBJ2-7, with D hard to call. The V gene's germline CDR1 is SGHNT and CDR2 YYREEE (reference sequence). This CDR3 spans 14 amino acids. The V end lost 4 bases, the J end lost 2 bases, and 13 bases lay between the germline ends. The CDR3 region has the DNA TGTGCCAGCAGCCAAGAGTTAGTAACCTACGAGCAGTACTTC. Its translation is CASSQELVTYEQYF. Full variable domain (rest looked up from reference TRBV5-4 and TRBJ2-7): ETGVTQSPTHLIKTRGQQVTLRCSSQSGHNTVSWYQQALGQGPQFIFQYYREEENGRGNFPPRFSGLQFPNYSSELNVNALELDDSALYLCASSQELVTYEQYFGPGTRLTVT.

This chain joins TRBV3-1 (or the pseudogene TRBV3-2) and TRBJ2-7; 11 bases line up with TRBD1. With V trimmed by 6 bases and J by 7 bases, 5 bases remained unmatched. CDR3 length equals 13 residues. Per the germline V gene, CDR1 is LGHDT and CDR2 is YNNKEL (reference sequence). The CDR3 DNA reads TGTGCCAGCAGACCAGGGACAGGGGGGGAGCAGTACTTC. Protein sequence: CASRPGTGGEQYF.

The rearrangement uses TRBV10-3 and TRBJ1-5; 8 bases line up with TRBD1. Germline V gene data show CDR1 as ENHRY and CDR2 as SYGVKD. The CDR3 is 17 amino acids. The V segment lost 2 bases and the J segment 1 base; nucleotides outside the gene matches: 7. The CDR3 region is CAISEPDRGKSNQPQHF. CDR3 in DNA: TGTGCCATCAGTGAGCCCGACAGGGGAAAAAGCAATCAGCCCCAGCATTTT.

The V call is TRBV21-1, the J call TRBJ1-2; the table's D call, TRBD1, was not checked against the DNA. TRBV21-1 is noted as a pseudogene. The CDR3 contains 15 residues. CDR3 residues: CASSKGAGTEYGYTF. CDR3 in DNA: TGTGCCAGCAGCAAAGGGGCCGGAACAGAGTATGGCTACACCTTC.

The chain combines TRBV5-1 with TRBJ1-2, with D maybe TRBD1 (5 bases). The CDR3 consists of 12 residues. The V end was cut by 2 bases, the J end by 8 bases, with 10 bases between. Germline V gives CDR1 SGHRS, CDR2 YFSETQ. CDR3 in amino acids: CASSLRGLGYTF. The CDR3 nucleotides read TGCGCCAGCAGCTTAAGGGGACTGGGCTACACCTTC.

The CDR3 protein is CASSPGGSGRGNEQFF. The DNA for the CDR3 is TGTGCCAGCAGCCCGGGAGGGAGCGGGAGAGGTAATGAGCAGTTCTTC. The chain joins TRBV11-3 to TRBJ2-1; TRBD2 matches 8 bases. The CDR3 loop spans 16 amino acids. Trimming took 5 bases from V and 7 from J; bases not matched to a gene: 13. Germline V gene sequence: CDR1 SGHNT, CDR2 YENEEA.

J is TRBJ2-4 and V is TRBV6-5; a possible D gene is TRBD1 (5 bases). Germline V gene sequence: CDR1 MNHEY, CDR2 SVGAGI. The CDR3 has 14 amino acids. With 11 bases removed from V and 9 bases from J, the gap between germline ends came to 23 bases. Here the CDR3 reads CAGRNGGRDGIQYF. The CDR3 DNA reads TGTGCCGGTAGAAATGGTGGCAGGGATGGCATTCAGTACTTC.